These 10 T cell receptor beta chains originate from one sample sequenced in a study of T cell changes during pregnancy in multiple sclerosis. TCRdb keeps only in-frame clones here, not all; method: immunoSEQ multiplex PCR. The table lists some 28,000 clones, 80% to 95% of them singletons, with roughly 6.2% in the top ten. The specimen was CD8+ T cells from peripheral blood mononuclear cells, collected before pregnancy. These receptors all stem from a female donor with multiple sclerosis, enrolled in a pregnancy study.

V gene TRBV7-9 combines with J gene TRBJ2-7; tentatively, D is TRBD1 (6 bases). The CDR3 contains 13 residues. Germline CDR1 SEHNR, CDR2 FQNEAQ (reference sequence). Trimming cost V 8 bases and J 2 bases, with 13 bases left between them. Here the CDR3 reads CASGQTTPYEQYF. The CDR3 DNA sequence: TGTGCCAGCGGACAGACAACCCCCTACGAGCAGTACTTC. The entire variable domain, with the rest obtained from reference TRBV7-9 and TRBJ2-7, is as follows: DTGVSQNPRHKITKRGQNVTFRCDPISEHNRLYWYRQTLGQGPEFLTYFQNEAQLEKSRLLSDRFSAERPKGSFSTLEIQRTEQGDSAMYLCASGQTTPYEQYFGPGTRLTVT.

The V call is TRBV5-1, the J call TRBJ1-1; D is ambiguous. V lost 1 base and J 1 base, leaving 5 bases between the germline ends. The CDR3 length is 13 residues. Germline CDR1 reads SGHRS; CDR2 reads YFSETQ. This CDR3 reads CASSLTGNTEAFF. DNA for the CDR3: TGCGCCAGCAGCTTGACCGGGAACACTGAAGCTTTCTTT.

As concerns this clone: The junction and the germline gene differ at one end; a read error may be behind it. This chain connects TRBV30 to TRBJ1-2; 7 bases are a match to TRBD1. The V gene's germline CDR1 is GTSNPN and CDR2 SVGIG (reference sequence). The CDR3 has 12 residues. CDR3 in amino acids: CACYLNRGSPFF. The CDR3 nucleotides are TGTGCCTGTTACTTGAACAGGGGATCTCCCTTCTTC.

This clone is termed medium-sized. The chain combines TRBV6-1 with TRBJ2-1; D is perhaps TRBD2 (7 bases). The V gene lost 6 bases and the J gene lost 6 bases, with 18 bases spanning the gap. Per the germline V gene, CDR1 is MNHNS and CDR2 is SASEGT. The CDR3 has 15 residues. Written as DNA, the CDR3 is TGTGCCAGCAGCCCAGGGGCTAGCGGTTTCAATGAGCAGTTCTTC. Encoded protein: CASSPGASGFNEQFF.

The chain carries TRBV7-9 and TRBJ2-2; D gene ambiguous. Germline loops: CDR1 SEHNR, CDR2 FQNEAQ (reference sequence). CDR3 length: 13 residues. The V end was cut by 1 base, the J end by 5 bases, with 5 bases between. CDR3 coding DNA: TGTGCCAGCAGCTTAGAACTAACCGGGGAGCTGTTTTTT. Translation gives CASSLELTGELFF.

The chain recombines TRBV10-3 with TRBJ1-2, with a possible D match to TRBD1 (5 bases). V was pared by 3 bases and J by 4 bases, with 9 bases between. The CDR3 has 13 amino acids. Germline loops: CDR1 ENHRY, CDR2 SYGVKD. The CDR3 spells CAISEQDGYGYTF. The CDR3 nucleotides read TGTGCCATCAGTGAACAGGACGGCTATGGCTACACCTTC.

The chain combines TRBV5-5 with TRBJ1-1; D ambiguous. The CDR3 contains 13 residues. The germline CDR1 and CDR2 sequences are SGHKS and YYEKEE (reference sequence). V was trimmed by 1 base and J by 3 bases, leaving 7 bases between them. CDR3 sequence (DNA): TGTGCCAGCAGCTTGTTCGGTGACACTGAAGCTTTCTTT. Its translation is CASSLFGDTEAFF.

This chain links TRBV4-2 with TRBJ2-7, with 8 bases lining up with TRBD1. The length of the CDR3 is 15 residues. In germline, CDR1 is LGHNA, CDR2 YNFKEQ. Trimming cost V 3 bases and J 2 bases; bases outside gene matches: 6. The CDR3 loop reads CASSQTPGQAYEQYF. In DNA, the CDR3 is TGTGCCAGCAGCCAGACTCCGGGACAGGCCTACGAGCAGTACTTC.

The V gene is TRBV6-1, the J gene TRBJ2-7; 9 nucleotides agree with TRBD2. This CDR3 has 13 residues. The germline gives CDR1 MNHNS, CDR2 SASEGT. Trimming took 8 bases from V and 5 from J; bases not matched to a gene: 7. This chain's CDR3 is CASSAGGVHEQYF. CDR3 DNA sequence: TGTGCCAGCTCAGCGGGAGGAGTTCACGAGCAGTACTTC.

This rearrangement joins TRBV12-5 to TRBJ2-3; weak D call: TRBD1 (6 bases). The ends were cut back, 2 bases at V and 2 bases at J, with 14 bases in the middle. There are 16 residues in the CDR3. Germline V gives CDR1 LGHNT, CDR2 FRNRAP. CDR3 coding DNA: TGTGCTAGTGGTTTGCACAGGGTGGTCGACACAGATACGCAGTATTTT. It codes for CASGLHRVVDTDTQYF.